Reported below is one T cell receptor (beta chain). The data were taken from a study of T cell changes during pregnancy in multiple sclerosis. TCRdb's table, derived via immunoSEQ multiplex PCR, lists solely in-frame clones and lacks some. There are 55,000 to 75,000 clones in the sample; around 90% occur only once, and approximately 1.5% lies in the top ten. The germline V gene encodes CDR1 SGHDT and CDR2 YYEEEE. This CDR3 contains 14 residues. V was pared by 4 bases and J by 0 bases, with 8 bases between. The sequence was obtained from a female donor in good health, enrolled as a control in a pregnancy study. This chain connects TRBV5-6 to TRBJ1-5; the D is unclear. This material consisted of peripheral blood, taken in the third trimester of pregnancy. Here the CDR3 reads CASSLQDSNQPQHF. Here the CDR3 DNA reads TGTGCCAGCAGCCTTCAGGATAGCAATCAGCCCCAGCATTTT.